The source of this T cell receptor (beta chain) is a study of T cell responses to AZD1222 COVID-19 vaccine. TCRdb's table, derived via immunoSEQ multiplex PCR, lists solely in-frame clones and lacks some. The sample holds almost 65,000 clones, about four fifths seen once. V lost 4 bases and J lost 4, with 16 bases in between. CDR1 is MNHEY and CDR2 is SVGAGI in the germline V gene. This CDR3 spans 15 amino acids. This clone is a singleton in its sample. This TCR was sampled from an adult in good health. Sequencing was performed on peripheral blood, taken on day 0 of AZD1222 vaccination. This rearrangement joins TRBV6-5 to TRBJ1-2; D uncertain. In DNA, the CDR3 is TGTGCCAGCAGTTGGGGTCATAATGGGCCCTATGGCTACACCTTC. As protein: CASSWGHNGPYGYTF.